This T cell receptor (beta chain) was recorded in a study of blood T cell repertoires in COVID-19. The overall study: Whether acute or convalescent, the COVID-19 samples came from the United States, Italy and Spain. Nucleic acid was either cDNA or gDNA, and it came from T cells, B-cell-depleted T cells, or PBMCs.

The authors' processing: It was from reference gene primer amplification that nucleated cell counts were estimated. The data were produced by immunoSEQ multiplex PCR, yet TCRdb's version contains in-frame clones alone and is incomplete. D and trimming were read from the DNA, whereas the V and J calls and clone size are those reported in that table. This repertoire shows 65,000 to 70,000 clones, 65% to 90% found once; its top ten account for about 16%. This clone was seen a handful of times. The germline gives CDR1 SEHNR, CDR2 FQNEAQ (reference sequence). The CDR3 is 16 amino acids. V was clipped by 2 bases and J by 3 bases, with 13 bases between them.

The chain has TRBV7-9 and TRBJ1-4; D possibly corresponds to TRBD1 (5 bases). The material sequenced was peripheral blood. This TCR was recovered from an older man with active COVID-19. CDR3 protein: CASSLFLGGANEKLFF. The CDR3 DNA sequence: TGTGCCAGCAGCTTATTTCTCGGGGGGGCTAATGAAAAACTGTTTTTT. Full variable domain (rest looked up from reference TRBV7-9 and TRBJ1-4): DTGVSQNPRHKITKRGQNVTFRCDPISEHNRLYWYRQTLGQGPEFLTYFQNEAQLEKSRLLSDRFSAERPKGSFSTLEIQRTEQGDSAMYLCASSLFLGGANEKLFFGSGTQLSVL.